A selection of T cell receptor beta chains follows, all from one sample in a study of breast tumors, draining lymph nodes, adjacent tissues. MiXCR, run by TCRdb on the multiplex PCR reads, gives a single entry per CDR3 protein. The sample lists about 140,000 distinct CDR3 sequences, about a fifth occurring once. Sequenced sample: axillary lymph node tissue. Receptors originate from a female donor with breast cancer. Some clones in this sample may be carry-over from other donors' samples. Each CDR3 is given with its conserved first and last residue. A D gene is named only where the DNA matches it firmly. A row's size may be missing; if present it is once, few, many or a size class.

TRBV7-2,-,many,TRBJ2-7,TGTGCCAGCAGCTTAGCGCTGGGGCCAGGCCTTTACGAGCAGTACTTC,CASSLALGPGLYEQYF
TRBV11-3,TRBD2,many,TRBJ2-2,TGTGCCAGCAGCTTAGCACTAGCGGGAAACACCGGGGAGCTGTTTTTT,CASSLALAGNTGELFF
TRBV12-3/TRBV12-4,TRBD2,many,TRBJ2-7,TGTGCCAGCAGTTTCGGGCAGGGAGGGACCTACGAGCAGTACTTC,CASSFGQGGTYEQYF
TRBV6-6,-,many,TRBJ2-1,TGTGCCAGCAGTTACTCCACACACAATGAGCAGTTCTTC,CASSYSTHNEQFF
TRBV7-8,-,many,TRBJ1-2,TGTGCCAGCAGCTTGAGGACAGATCGTGGCTACACCTTC,CASSLRTDRGYTF
TRBV20-1,TRBD1,many,TRBJ2-2,TGCAGTGCCACCAGGGGGATAGACACCGGGGAGCTGTTTTTT,CSATRGIDTGELFF
TRBV20-1,-,many,TRBJ2-7,TGCAGTGCTAGGAGGGGGGGAGTGGCAGGCGAAGAGCAGTACTTC,CSARRGGVAGEEQYF
TRBV5-1,-,many,TRBJ2-7,TGCGCCAGCAGCTTGGGGGACTACGAGCAGTACTTC,CASSLGDYEQYF
TRBV10-1,-,many,TRBJ2-1,TGCGCCAGCACCTCCAGTGTTGCGAGGGTTCGGGGGTTTAACAATGAGCAGTTCTTC,CASTSSVARVRGFNNEQFF
TRBV11-2,-,many,TRBJ2-7,TGTGCCAGCAGCTTTGGGCGCTCCTACGAGCAGTACTTC,CASSFGRSYEQYF
TRBV19,-,-,TRBJ2-1,TGTGCCAGTAGTAAGGGCCGGGCCCGCCGCTACAATGAGCAGTTCTTC,CASSKGRARRYNEQFF
TRBV27,-,many,TRBJ2-5,TGTGCCAGCAGTTTATCATGGAGTCGTCAAGAGACCCAGTACTTC,CASSLSWSRQETQYF
TRBV6-1,-,-,TRBJ1-5,TGTGCCAGCCTACCCTCGGGACCCTCCGGTCGCAATCAGCCCCAGCATTTT,CASLPSGPSGRNQPQHF
TRBV28,-,few,TRBJ1-2,TGTGCCAGCAGTTTGCCGGGGGGGGACTATGGCTACACCTTC,CASSLPGGDYGYTF
TRBV7-2,TRBD2,-,TRBJ2-7,TGTGCCAGCAGCTTAAAAGGACTAGCGGAAGAGCAGTACTTC,CASSLKGLAEEQYF
TRBV24-1,TRBD1,many,TRBJ2-5,TGTGCCACCAGAGACAGGGGGCTTGGCCCCCAGTACTTC,CATRDRGLGPQYF
TRBV20-1,TRBD2,many,TRBJ2-7,TGCAGTGCTGTGGTCGCTAGCGGCCTCTCCTACGAGCAGTACTTC,CSAVVASGLSYEQYF
TRBV7-9,-,-,TRBJ2-2,TGTGCCAGCAGCTTAGCGCTAGGGGACACCGGGGAGCTGTTTTTT,CASSLALGDTGELFF
TRBV24-1,TRBD1,many,TRBJ2-7,TGTGCCACCGAATCGGACAGGGCCCCCTACGAGCAGTACTTC,CATESDRAPYEQYF
TRBV20-1,-,many,TRBJ1-2,TGCAGTGCTAGAGATCGGCGCGGCTACACCTTC,CSARDRRGYTF
TRBV6-2/TRBV6-3,TRBD2,many,TRBJ2-7,TGTGCCAGCAGCCCTGGACTAGCGGGAGTATCCGAGCAGTACTTC,CASSPGLAGVSEQYF
TRBV14,-,-,TRBJ2-1,TGTGCCAGCAGCCAATCGCCAATGGGTTTGGGCTTAAATGAGCAGTTCTTC,CASSQSPMGLGLNEQFF
TRBV20-1,-,-,TRBJ2-3,TGCAGTGGACTAGTCAGCACAGATACGCAGTATTTT,CSGLVSTDTQYF
TRBV3-1,TRBD2,many,TRBJ2-5,TGTGCCAGCAGCCAAAGCGGGAGGGCTCAAGAGACCCAGTACTTC,CASSQSGRAQETQYF
TRBV6-1,-,many,TRBJ2-7,TGTGCCAGCACTAGTCGGGAGTCGGACGAGCAGTACTTC,CASTSRESDEQYF
TRBV27,-,many,TRBJ2-7,TGTGCCAGCAGTCCTTTAATCACGACGAGCTCCTACGAGCAGTACTTC,CASSPLITTSSYEQYF
TRBV12-3/TRBV12-4,-,many,TRBJ1-5,TGTGCCAGCAGTTTGTCAGGGAACAAGCAGCCCCAGCATTTT,CASSLSGNKQPQHF
TRBV20-1,TRBD2,once,TRBJ2-7,TGCAGTGCTCTATCTAGCGGGAGAACCTACGAGCAGTACTTC,CSALSSGRTYEQYF
TRBV5-4,-,few,TRBJ2-1,TGTGCCAGCAGCTTGGGATCTAGCTCTATTTACAATGAGCAGTTCTTC,CASSLGSSSIYNEQFF
TRBV29-1,TRBD1,many,TRBJ2-3,TGCAGCGTCAAGACAGGGGGCGCGATTTCAGATACGCAGTATTTT,CSVKTGGAISDTQYF
TRBV20-1,TRBD2,-,TRBJ2-3,TGCAGTGCTACGATAGGGACTAGCGGGAGGGCCACAGATACGCAGTATTTT,CSATIGTSGRATDTQYF
TRBV3-1,-,-,TRBJ1-3,TGTGCCAGCAGCCCACAGGGCTCTGGAAACACCATATATTTT,CASSPQGSGNTIYF
TRBV29-1,TRBD2,many,TRBJ2-1,TGCAGCGTTATGGGCGGACTAGCCCACAATGAGCAGTTCTTC,CSVMGGLAHNEQFF
TRBV7-2,TRBD1,many,TRBJ2-2,TGTGCCAGCAGCGAGCACAGGGGCACCGGGGAGCTGTTTTTT,CASSEHRGTGELFF
TRBV5-1,-,many,TRBJ2-5,TGCGCCAGCAGCTTAGCAAGGCCTAGGGGGGAGACCCAGTACTTC,CASSLARPRGETQYF
TRBV29-1,TRBD2,many,TRBJ2-5,TGCAGCGTTGGGAGGCTAGCGGGAGCAGAGACCCAGTACTTC,CSVGRLAGAETQYF
TRBV7-9,-,few,TRBJ2-3,TGTGCCAGCAGCTCCAGCGAACAGATATTTTTTACAGATACGCAGTATTTT,CASSSSEQIFFTDTQYF
TRBV2,TRBD2,many,TRBJ2-1,TGTGCCAGCAGTGATAACAGCTTCGGGACTAGGACTCACAATGAGCAGTTCTTC,CASSDNSFGTRTHNEQFF
TRBV6-2/TRBV6-3,TRBD1,many,TRBJ2-5,TGTGCCAGCAGTTGGGACAGGGGCGAGACCCAGTACTTC,CASSWDRGETQYF
TRBV2,-,many,TRBJ2-5,TGTGCCAGCAGTGGCAACCGACAAGAGACCCAGTACTTC,CASSGNRQETQYF